The 27 T cell receptor beta chains given below trace back to one sample, sequenced in a study of TIL therapy for anti-PD-1-resistant metastatic lung cancer. The libraries were made with immunoSEQ v3. The data were produced by immunoSEQ multiplex PCR, yet TCRdb's version contains in-frame clones alone and is incomplete. Of about 100,000 clones in the sample, about three fifths were seen once. Time point given: pre-treatment sample, taken before nivolumab and TIL therapy. Pleural nodules or supraclavicular lymph nodes made up most of the excised metastases sampled. The sequences come from tumor tissue, collected at baseline. These receptors were taken from a person aged 25 to 85 with non-small cell lung cancer.

This rearrangement joins TRBV5-8 to TRBJ2-4, with 7 bases identical to TRBD1. The V segment lost 4 bases and the J segment 8 bases; nucleotides outside the gene matches: 6. The CDR3 is made up of 13 amino acids. CDR1 is SGHTS and CDR2 is YDEGEE in the germline V gene. The CDR3 DNA follows: TGTGCCAGCAGCGGACAGGTTGGGGACATTCAGTACTTC. It is translated as CASSGQVGDIQYF.

The rearrangement joins TRBV11-2 to TRBJ1-3; D call uncertain. Germline V gene lookup returns CDR1 SGHAT and CDR2 FQNNGV. The CDR3 is made up of 15 amino acids. Trimming took off 0 bases at V and 0 bases at J, with 6 bases between the two ends. This chain's CDR3 is CASSLEWASGNTIYF. The CDR3 DNA reads TGTGCCAGCAGCTTAGAGTGGGCCTCTGGAAACACCATATATTTT. The full variable domain, in which reference TRBV11-2 and TRBJ1-3 provide the parts outside the CDR3, is EAGVAQSPRYKIIEKRQSVAFWCNPISGHATLYWYQQILGQGPKLLIQFQNNGVVDDSQLPKDRFSAERLKGVDSTLKIQPAKLEDSAVYLCASSLEWASGNTIYFGEGSWLTVV.

V is TRBV6-1 and J is TRBJ1-2; D not certain. Germline assignment: CDR1 MNHNS and CDR2 SASEGT. The CDR3 length is 17 residues. Trimming left V 6 bases short and J 0 bases short, with 20 bases between. CDR3 in amino acids: CASSEPHGGRTNYGYTF. The CDR3 coding sequence is TGTGCCAGCAGCGAACCCCACGGCGGCAGGACTAACTATGGCTACACCTTC.

V and J are TRBV6-4 and TRBJ1-2, with D possibly being TRBD1 (5 bases). Germline CDR1 reads MRHNA; CDR2 reads SNTAGT. V was cut by 0 bases and J by 8 bases, with 10 bases left in between. CDR3 length: 13 residues. In DNA form, the CDR3 reads TGTGCCAGCAGTGACTCGAGGGGAGTCGGCTACACCTTC. Translated: CASSDSRGVGYTF.

The gene calls are TRBV5-6 and TRBJ1-2; possible D gene TRBD1, 6 bases. The CDR3 is 15 residues long. CDR1 SGHDT and CDR2 YYEEEE come from the germline V gene. Deletions cut 2 bases from V and 3 bases from J, with 14 bases between. The CDR3 nucleotides are TGTGCCAGCAGCTTTTTAGTAAGGGGGTACTATGGCTACACCTTC. Translation: CASSFLVRGYYGYTF.

The chain combines TRBV11-1 with TRBJ2-5; D call uncertain. This CDR3 is built from 16 residues. V gave up 1 base and J gave up 2 bases, with 14 bases separating them. Germline CDR1 and CDR2: SGHAT and FQDESV (reference sequence). CDR3 loop: CASSLGVGALQETQYF. In DNA form, the CDR3 reads TGTGCCAGCAGCTTAGGGGTCGGAGCACTACAAGAGACCCAGTACTTC. The full variable domain, in which reference TRBV11-1 and TRBJ2-5 provide the parts outside the CDR3, is EAEVAQSPRYKITEKSQAVAFWCDPISGHATLYWYRQILGQGPELLVQFQDESVVDDSQLPKDRFSAERLKGVDSTLKIQPAELGDSAMYLCASSLGVGALQETQYFGPGTRLLVL.

The CDR3 nucleotides are TGTGCCAGCAGTTACTCCTGGACAGGCAATCAGCCCCAGCATTTT. Translated: CASSYSWTGNQPQHF. This rearrangement joins TRBV6-6 to TRBJ1-5; perhaps TRBD1 as D (6 bases). Trimming took 0 bases from V and 2 from J, leaving 8 bases between them. Germline V gives CDR1 MNHNY, CDR2 SVGAGI (reference sequence). This CDR3 region has 15 residues.

A few counts support this clone. The chain is built from TRBV10-1 and TRBJ2-1; no firm D call. The CDR3 runs to 13 residues. Trimming removed 0 bases at V and 14 bases at J, with 14 bases between. From germline, CDR1 is WNHNN and CDR2 SYGVQD (reference sequence). CDR3: CASSESYDPRKFF. In nucleotides, the CDR3 is TGCGCCAGCAGTGAGTCGTACGACCCGAGGAAGTTCTTC.

The chain uses TRBV19 and TRBJ2-3, with a weak D call TRBD1 (5 bases). Germline CDR1 reads LNHDA; CDR2 reads SQIVND (reference sequence). The CDR3 has 15 residues. Trimming shortened V by 3 bases and J by 0 bases, and 10 bases separated the two germline ends. The CDR3 is CASSMTVSSTDTQYF. CDR3 nucleotides: TGTGCCAGTAGTATGACAGTTTCTAGCACAGATACGCAGTATTTT.

The genes are TRBV3-1 (or the pseudogene TRBV3-2) and TRBJ2-5; D is unclear. The CDR3 spans 12 residues. In germline, CDR1 is LGHDT, CDR2 YNNKEL (reference sequence). V shed 4 bases and J shed 4 bases, with 7 bases lying between them. The CDR3 DNA is TGTGCCAGCAGCCGCATCGGAGAGACCCAGTACTTC. It yields the protein CASSRIGETQYF.

This chain connects TRBV4-2 to TRBJ2-5; the D gene is possibly TRBD2 (5 bases). The V gene lost 0 bases and the J gene lost 1 base, with 9 bases spanning the gap. The CDR3 consists of 15 residues. CDR1 LGHNA and CDR2 YNFKEQ come from the germline V gene. CDR3 DNA: TGTGCCAGCAGCCAAGATGAGGGCATCCAAGAGACCCAGTACTTC. Its translation: CASSQDEGIQETQYF.

The gene calls are TRBV5-1 and TRBJ2-5, with D maybe TRBD1 (5 bases). This CDR3 region has 15 residues. The germline V gene has CDR1 SGHRS and CDR2 YFSETQ. Trimming cost V 2 bases and J 0 bases, with 11 bases left between them. The CDR3 DNA sequence: TGCGCCAGCAGCTTTAGGTGGGGCAACCAAGAGACCCAGTACTTC. Translation gives CASSFRWGNQETQYF.

The rearrangement links TRBV28 to TRBJ1-1, with no clear D. V gave up 3 bases and J gave up 3 bases, with 8 bases separating them. This CDR3 has 13 residues. The germline V gene encodes CDR1 MDHEN and CDR2 SYDVKM. CDR3 region: CASSFGHDTEAFF. As DNA, the CDR3 is TGTGCCAGCAGTTTCGGGCACGACACTGAAGCTTTCTTT.

The V gene is TRBV6-5, the J gene TRBJ1-2; the D is unclear. The germline V and J ends were trimmed by 8 bases and 7 bases, with 17 bases remaining between them. This CDR3 comprises 13 residues. Per the germline V gene, CDR1 is MNHEY and CDR2 is SVGAGI. The CDR3 sequence is CASFPATTGGYTF. The CDR3 DNA reads TGTGCCAGCTTCCCGGCAACGACGGGTGGCTACACCTTC.

This clone was seen only a few times. V usage is TRBV7-2 and J usage is TRBJ1-4; D is undetermined. The V and J ends lost 1 base and 6 bases respectively, with 3 bases between them. CDR3 size: 12 residues. The V gene's germline CDR1 is SGHTA and CDR2 FQGNSA. The CDR3 spells CASSLDDEKLFF. The CDR3 DNA reads as TGTGCCAGCAGCTTAGATGATGAAAAACTGTTTTTT.

The V gene is TRBV19, the J gene TRBJ2-5, with D perhaps assigned TRBD1 or TRBD2 (6 bases each). Trimming removed 4 bases from V and 2 bases from J, with 14 bases in between. The CDR3 has 15 amino acids. CDR1 and CDR2 (germline): LNHDA, SQIVND (reference sequence). The CDR3 DNA reads as TGTGCCAGTAGTAAGGGGGGCATACAACAAGAGACCCAGTACTTC. It encodes CASSKGGIQQETQYF.

The V and J genes are TRBV13 and TRBJ2-2, with unresolved D. The germline gives CDR1 PRHDT, CDR2 FYEKMQ (reference sequence). This CDR3 region has 11 residues. Trimming removed 7 bases at V and 5 bases at J, with 5 bases between. The CDR3 reads CASTSTGELFF. The CDR3 region has the DNA TGTGCCAGCACCTCGACCGGGGAGCTGTTTTTT. The variable domain in full, with the rest retrieved from reference TRBV13 and TRBJ2-2, is AAGVIQSPRHLIKEKRETATLKCYPIPRHDTVYWYQQGPGQDPQFLISFYEKMQSDKGSIPDRFSAQQFSDYHSELNMSSLELGDSALYFCASTSTGELFFGEGSRLTVL.

This chain connects TRBV28 to TRBJ2-1, with D perhaps matching TRBD1 (5 bases). V was shortened by 4 bases and J by 6 bases, with 10 bases between the two germline ends. The CDR3 sequence is 13 residues long. Per germline, CDR1 MDHEN and CDR2 SYDVKM. Here the CDR3 DNA reads TGTGCCAGCAGTTCGCAAGGGGTCAATGAGCAGTTCTTC. This sequence encodes CASSSQGVNEQFF.

V and J are TRBV18 and TRBJ1-5; unclear D gene. The CDR3 covers 14 residues. V lost 2 bases to trimming and J lost 0 bases, with 5 bases between them. Germline V gene data show CDR1 as KGHSH and CDR2 as LQKENI. The CDR3 loop is CASSPKNSNQPQHF. CDR3 nucleotide sequence: TGTGCCAGCTCACCAAAAAATAGCAATCAGCCCCAGCATTTT. Full variable domain (rest looked up from reference TRBV18 and TRBJ1-5): NAGVMQNPRHLVRRRGQEARLRCSPMKGHSHVYWYRQLPEEGLKFMVYLQKENIIDESGMPKERFSAEFPKEGPSILRIQQVVRGDSAAYFCASSPKNSNQPQHFGDGTRLSIL.

The chain carries TRBV28 and TRBJ2-1, with 8 bases aligning to TRBD1. V shed 7 bases, J shed 8 bases, and the junction held 16 bases outside the gene matches. The germline V gene encodes CDR1 MDHEN and CDR2 SYDVKM. The CDR3 runs to 16 residues. The CDR3 bases are TGTGCCAGCAACTCCCAGGGTCAGGGGGCTCAAGATGAGCAGTTCTTC. Residues: CASNSQGQGAQDEQFF.

V is TRBV6-6 and J is TRBJ1-1, with 10 bases matching TRBD1. The CDR3 covers 14 residues. Germline assignment: CDR1 MNHNY and CDR2 SVGAGI (reference sequence). V was clipped by 5 bases and J by 11 bases; unmatched bases: 11. CDR3 sequence reads: CASSAGTGAYRAFF. CDR3 bases: TGTGCCAGCAGTGCCGGGACAGGGGCTTATAGGGCTTTCTTT.

The rearrangement uses TRBV7-7 and TRBJ2-7, with D perhaps TRBD1 (5 bases). The CDR3 loop spans 16 amino acids. Germline CDR1 is SSHAT and CDR2 is FNYEAQ (reference sequence). Trimming left V 5 bases short and J 3 bases short, with 20 bases between. CDR3 DNA sequence: TGTGCCAGCAGCCCTCAAGGGGTCGAAAAGGGCTACGAGCAGTACTTC. Translation gives CASSPQGVEKGYEQYF.

This clone was seen more than once but under ten times. J is TRBJ1-6 and V is TRBV7-9, with TRBD1 matching 7 bases. This CDR3 spans 14 amino acids. J was trimmed by 6 bases and V by 5 bases; bases with no gene match: 4. The germline V gene has CDR1 SEHNR and CDR2 FQNEAQ (reference sequence). The CDR3 loop reads CASSQDRVNSPLHF. CDR3 nucleotides: TGTGCCAGCAGCCAAGACAGGGTTAATTCACCCCTCCACTTT.

The chain recombines TRBV11-2 with TRBJ2-7; TRBD2 is a possible D gene (5 bases). The CDR3 has 14 amino acids. The germline V and J ends were trimmed by 1 base and 11 bases, with 18 bases remaining between them. The V gene's germline CDR1 is SGHAT and CDR2 FQNNGV. The CDR3 loop is CASSLGGGGGAKYF. The CDR3 bases are TGTGCCAGCAGCTTAGGGGGTGGCGGAGGTGCGAAGTACTTC.

The chain couples TRBV19 to TRBJ2-5, with D perhaps being TRBD1 or TRBD2 (5 bases each). The CDR3 is 14 amino acids. Germline assignment: CDR1 LNHDA and CDR2 SQIVND (reference sequence). The V end was cut by 3 bases, the J end by 2 bases, with 10 bases between. The DNA for the CDR3 is TGTGCCAGTAGTATGGGACGGAATCAAGAGACCCAGTACTTC. It translates to CASSMGRNQETQYF.

The rearrangement joins TRBV5-6 to TRBJ2-1, with unresolved D. The CDR3 length is 15 residues. CDR1 SGHDT and CDR2 YYEEEE come from the germline V gene. V lost 3 bases and J lost 6, with 16 bases in between. CDR3 bases: TGTGCCAGCAGCTCAACACTGTCGCCGAGCAATGAGCAGTTCTTC. Its protein is CASSSTLSPSNEQFF.

This clone was detected a few times. The V and J genes are TRBV7-9 and TRBJ2-7; maybe TRBD2 (5 bases). This CDR3 has 15 residues. The ends were cut back, 5 bases at V and 1 base at J, with 15 bases in the middle. Germline V gives CDR1 SEHNR, CDR2 FQNEAQ (reference sequence). CDR3 sequence (DNA): TGTGCCAGCAGCCCGCGGACGGGAAAGTCCTACGAGCAGTACTTC. As protein: CASSPRTGKSYEQYF.